The following is a T cell receptor (beta chain) sequence with its context. Its target is not known. Germline CDR1 is SGHVS and CDR2 is FQNEAQ. The V and J ends lost 1 base and 4 bases respectively, with 20 bases between them. The CDR3 has 18 residues. The sample comes from a study of cytomegalovirus exposure and HLA in healthy donors. General observations from the study: There were some public TCRs occurring in many donors, but most TCR sequences were rare. The study labeled 170 or so TCR beta chains cytomegalovirus-associated. Confirmation in vitro established that a few CMV-associated chains were specific for CMV antigens.

Repertoires were generated with immunoSEQ multiplex PCR, while TCRdb's copy carries only in-frame clones and drops some. This sample has 71,000 or so clones, with 94% found just once. This rearrangement joins TRBV7-8 to TRBJ1-5; D call uncertain. The TCR sequence derives from a woman between 18 and 30 years old in good health and CMV-seronegative. The sample consisted of PBMCs. For the CDR3, the DNA is TGTGCCAGCAGCTTAGGTGTCCCAGCCCCCCGAGGGAATCAGCCCCAGCATTTT. Protein: CASSLGVPAPRGNQPQHF.